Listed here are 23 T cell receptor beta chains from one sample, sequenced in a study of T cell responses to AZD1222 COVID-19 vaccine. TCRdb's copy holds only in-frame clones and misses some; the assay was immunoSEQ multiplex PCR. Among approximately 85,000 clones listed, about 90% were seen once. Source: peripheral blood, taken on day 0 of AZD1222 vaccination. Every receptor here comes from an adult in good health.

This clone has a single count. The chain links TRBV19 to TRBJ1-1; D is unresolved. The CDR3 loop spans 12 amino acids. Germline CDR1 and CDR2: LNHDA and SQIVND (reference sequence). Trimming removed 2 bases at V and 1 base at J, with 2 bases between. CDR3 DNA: TGTGCCAGTAGTATACGGAACACTGAAGCTTTCTTT. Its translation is CASSIRNTEAFF.

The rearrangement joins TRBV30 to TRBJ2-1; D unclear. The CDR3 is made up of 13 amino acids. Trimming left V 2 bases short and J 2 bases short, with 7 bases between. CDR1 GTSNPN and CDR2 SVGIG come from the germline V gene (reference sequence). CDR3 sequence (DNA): TGTGCCTGGAGTTCAGTCCCCTACAATGAGCAGTTCTTC. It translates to CAWSSVPYNEQFF.

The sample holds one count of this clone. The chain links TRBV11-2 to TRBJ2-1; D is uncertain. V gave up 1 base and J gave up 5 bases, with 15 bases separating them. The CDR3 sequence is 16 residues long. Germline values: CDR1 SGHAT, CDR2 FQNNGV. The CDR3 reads CASSLAGRSPHNEQFF. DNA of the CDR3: TGTGCCAGCAGCTTAGCGGGCAGGTCCCCGCACAATGAGCAGTTCTTC. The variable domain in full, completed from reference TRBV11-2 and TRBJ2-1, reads EAGVAQSPRYKIIEKRQSVAFWCNPISGHATLYWYQQILGQGPKLLIQFQNNGVVDDSQLPKDRFSAERLKGVDSTLKIQPAKLEDSAVYLCASSLAGRSPHNEQFFGPGTRLTVL.

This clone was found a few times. The CDR3 here is CSVATGGAAGGRADTQYF. The CDR3 coding sequence is TGCAGCGTCGCGACAGGGGGGGCAGCGGGAGGTAGGGCAGATACGCAGTATTTT. The rearrangement joins TRBV29-1 to TRBJ2-3, with D perhaps being TRBD1 or TRBD2 (9 bases each). Trimming left V 6 bases short and J 4 bases short, with 29 bases between. This CDR3 has 18 residues. CDR1 is SQVTM, CDR2 ANQGSEA, per germline.

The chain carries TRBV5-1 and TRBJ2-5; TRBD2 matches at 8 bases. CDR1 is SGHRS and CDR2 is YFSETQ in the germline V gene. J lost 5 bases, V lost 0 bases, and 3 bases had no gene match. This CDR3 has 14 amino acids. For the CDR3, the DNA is TGCGCCAGCAGCTTGGGCGGGGGGTCGGAGACCCAGTACTTC. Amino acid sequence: CASSLGGGSETQYF.

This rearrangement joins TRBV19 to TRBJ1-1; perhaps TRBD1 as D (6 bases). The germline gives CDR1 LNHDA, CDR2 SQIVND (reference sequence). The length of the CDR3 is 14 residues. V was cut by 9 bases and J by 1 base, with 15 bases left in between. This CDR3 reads CASNRDRGNTEAFF. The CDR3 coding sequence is TGTGCCAGCAACAGGGACCGGGGGAACACTGAAGCTTTCTTT. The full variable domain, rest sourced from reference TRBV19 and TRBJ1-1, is DGGITQSPKYLFRKEGQNVTLSCEQNLNHDAMYWYRQDPGQGLRLIYYSQIVNDFQKGDIAEGYSVSREKKESFPLTVTSAQKNPTAFYLCASNRDRGNTEAFFGQGTRLTVV.

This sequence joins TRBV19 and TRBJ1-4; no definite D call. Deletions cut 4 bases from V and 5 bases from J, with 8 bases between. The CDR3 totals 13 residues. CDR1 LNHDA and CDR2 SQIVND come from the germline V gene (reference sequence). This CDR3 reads CASSRTENEKLFF. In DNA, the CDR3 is TGTGCCAGTAGTAGGACTGAGAATGAAAAACTGTTTTTT. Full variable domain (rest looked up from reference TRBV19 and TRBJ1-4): DGGITQSPKYLFRKEGQNVTLSCEQNLNHDAMYWYRQDPGQGLRLIYYSQIVNDFQKGDIAEGYSVSREKKESFPLTVTSAQKNPTAFYLCASSRTENEKLFFGSGTQLSVL.

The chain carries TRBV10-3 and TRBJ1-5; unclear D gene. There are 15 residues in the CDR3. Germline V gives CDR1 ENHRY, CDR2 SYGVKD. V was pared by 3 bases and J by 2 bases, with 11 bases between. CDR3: CAISEGPGGNQPQHF. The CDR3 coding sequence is TGTGCCATCAGTGAAGGTCCGGGAGGCAATCAGCCCCAGCATTTT.

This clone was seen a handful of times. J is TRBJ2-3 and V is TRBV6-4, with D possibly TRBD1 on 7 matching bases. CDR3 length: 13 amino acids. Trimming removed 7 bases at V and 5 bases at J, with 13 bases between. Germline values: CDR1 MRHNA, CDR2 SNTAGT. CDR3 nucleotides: TGTGCCAGCAAAGGACAGGAGGGAGATACGCAGTATTTT. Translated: CASKGQEGDTQYF.

The CDR3 is CASSSSGGGDEKLFF. CDR3 in DNA: TGTGCCAGCAGTTCCTCAGGAGGGGGGGATGAAAAACTGTTTTTT. This chain uses TRBV28 with TRBJ1-4; TRBD1 is a possible D gene (6 bases). This CDR3 contains 15 residues. The V gene's germline CDR1 is MDHEN and CDR2 SYDVKM. V dropped 4 bases and J dropped 6 bases, with 15 bases sitting between them.

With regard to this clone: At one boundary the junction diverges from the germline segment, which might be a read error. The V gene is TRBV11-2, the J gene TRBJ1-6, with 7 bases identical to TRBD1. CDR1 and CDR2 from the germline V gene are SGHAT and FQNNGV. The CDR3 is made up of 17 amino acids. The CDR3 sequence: CASSVDRAGSYNSPLHF. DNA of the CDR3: TGTGCCAGCAGCGTAGACAGGGCCGGCTCCTATAATTCACCCCTCCACTTT. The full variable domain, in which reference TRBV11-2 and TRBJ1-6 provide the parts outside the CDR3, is EAGVAQSPRYKIIEKRQSVAFWCNPISGHATLYWYQQILGQGPKLLIQFQNNGVVDDSQLPKDRFSAERLKGVDSTLKIQPAKLEDSAVYLCASSVDRAGSYNSPLHFGNGTRLTVT.

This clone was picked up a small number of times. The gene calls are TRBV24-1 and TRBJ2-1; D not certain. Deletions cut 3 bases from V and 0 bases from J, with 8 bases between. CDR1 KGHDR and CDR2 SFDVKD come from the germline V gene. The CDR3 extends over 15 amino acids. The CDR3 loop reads CATSDIGPSYNEQFF. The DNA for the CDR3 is TGTGCCACCAGTGATATAGGTCCCTCCTACAATGAGCAGTTCTTC.

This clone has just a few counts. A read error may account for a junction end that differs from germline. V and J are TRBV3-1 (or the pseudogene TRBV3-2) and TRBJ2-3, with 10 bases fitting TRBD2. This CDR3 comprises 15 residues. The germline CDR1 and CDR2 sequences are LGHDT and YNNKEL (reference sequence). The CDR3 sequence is CASSRAGGPTNTQYF. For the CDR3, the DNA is TGTGCCAGCAGCCGAGCGGGAGGGCCCACAAATACGCAGTATTTT.

The CDR3 loop reads CASSYSGRTTVLNTEAFF. Written as DNA, the CDR3 is TGTGCCAGCAGTTATTCGGGACGGACCACGGTGTTGAACACTGAAGCTTTCTTT. The rearrangement uses TRBV6-2 or TRBV6-3 and TRBJ1-1; D is perhaps TRBD1 (5 bases). Trimming removed 3 bases at V and 0 bases at J, with 20 bases between. Germline CDR1 is MNHEY and CDR2 is SVGEGT. This CDR3 comprises 18 residues.

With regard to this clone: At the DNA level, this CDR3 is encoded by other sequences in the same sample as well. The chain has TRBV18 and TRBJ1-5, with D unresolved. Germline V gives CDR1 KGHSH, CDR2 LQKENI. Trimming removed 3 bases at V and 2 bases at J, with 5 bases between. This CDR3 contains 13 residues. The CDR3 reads CASSPPGNQPQHF. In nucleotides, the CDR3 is TGTGCCAGCTCACCCCCGGGCAATCAGCCCCAGCATTTT.

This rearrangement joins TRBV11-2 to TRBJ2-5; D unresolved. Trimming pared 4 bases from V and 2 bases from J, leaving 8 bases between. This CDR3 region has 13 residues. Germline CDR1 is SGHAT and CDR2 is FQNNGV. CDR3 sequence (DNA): TGTGCCAGCAGCTCGCCCTCTCAAGAGACCCAGTACTTC. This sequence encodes CASSSPSQETQYF.

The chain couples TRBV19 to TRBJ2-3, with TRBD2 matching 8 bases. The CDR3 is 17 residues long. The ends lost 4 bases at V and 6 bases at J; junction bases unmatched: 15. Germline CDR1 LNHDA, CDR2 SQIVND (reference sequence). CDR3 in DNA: TGTGCCAGTAGTACCCCGTCGGGGCGGGGGGCCAGCGATACGCAGTATTTT. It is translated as CASSTPSGRGASDTQYF.

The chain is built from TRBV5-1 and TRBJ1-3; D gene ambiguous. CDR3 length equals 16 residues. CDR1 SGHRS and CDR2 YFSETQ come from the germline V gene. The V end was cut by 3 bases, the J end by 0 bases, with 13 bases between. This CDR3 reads CASSSDKNYSGNTIYF. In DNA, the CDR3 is TGCGCCAGCAGCTCAGATAAGAACTACTCTGGAAACACCATATATTTT.

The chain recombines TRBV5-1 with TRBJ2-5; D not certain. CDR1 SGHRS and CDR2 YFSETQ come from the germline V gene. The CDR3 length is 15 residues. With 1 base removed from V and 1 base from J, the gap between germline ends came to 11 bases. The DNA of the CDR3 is TGCGCCAGCAGCTTGTCTGGAGTACTCCAAGAGACCCAGTACTTC. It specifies CASSLSGVLQETQYF. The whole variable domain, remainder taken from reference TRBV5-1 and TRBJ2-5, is KAGVTQTPRYLIKTRGQQVTLSCSPISGHRSVSWYQQTPGQGLQFLFEYFSETQRNKGNFPGRFSGRQFSNSRSEMNVSTLELGDSALYLCASSLSGVLQETQYFGPGTRLLVL.

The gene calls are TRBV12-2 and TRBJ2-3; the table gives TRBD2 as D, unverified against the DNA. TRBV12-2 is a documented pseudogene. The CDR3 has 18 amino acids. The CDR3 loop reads CASRWRDRAAGGTDTQYF. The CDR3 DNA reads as TGTGCAAGTCGCTGGCGTGACAGGGCAGCGGGAGGCACAGATACGCAGTATTTT.

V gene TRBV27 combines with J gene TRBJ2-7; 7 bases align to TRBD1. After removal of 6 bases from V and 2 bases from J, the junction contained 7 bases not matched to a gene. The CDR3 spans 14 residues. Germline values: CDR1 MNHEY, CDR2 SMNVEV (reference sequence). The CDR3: CASREQGYTYEQYF. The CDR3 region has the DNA TGTGCCAGCAGAGAACAGGGGTATACCTACGAGCAGTACTTC.

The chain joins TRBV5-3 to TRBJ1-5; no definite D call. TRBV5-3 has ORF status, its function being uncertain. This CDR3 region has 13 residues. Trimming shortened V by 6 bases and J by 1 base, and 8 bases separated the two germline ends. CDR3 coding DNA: TGTGCCAGAAACGGGTTCAGCAATCAGCCCCAGCATTTT. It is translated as CARNGFSNQPQHF.

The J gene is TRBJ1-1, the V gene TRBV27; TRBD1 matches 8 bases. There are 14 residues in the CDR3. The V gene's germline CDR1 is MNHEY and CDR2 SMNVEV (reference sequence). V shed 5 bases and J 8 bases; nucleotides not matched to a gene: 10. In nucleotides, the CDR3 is TGTGCCAGCAGTCTAGACAGGGGTTCAAGGGAAGCTTTCTTT. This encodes CASSLDRGSREAFF.